These 14 T cell receptor beta chains were all obtained from the same sample, sequenced in a study of identifying expanded T cells in peripheral blood (dated by TCRdb to about 2019). The library came from the immunoSEQ multiplex PCR assay. TCRdb's version of the immuneACCESS table is confined to in-frame rearrangements and falls short of the full clone set. An unresolved V gene accounts for under half of the shortfall where checked; the remainder is of unknown origin. Within this sample are approximately 85,000 clones, with just under 85% of them counted one time only. The ten top clones hold around 19% of the sample. The specimen was blood. The receptors come from a person aged 18 to 75 in good health.

This sequence joins TRBV5-4 and TRBJ1-2; D not resolved. Trimming took off 0 bases at V and 3 bases at J, with 18 bases between the two ends. Germline V gene lookup returns CDR1 SGHNT and CDR2 YYREEE (reference sequence). This CDR3 has 17 amino acids. CDR3 coding DNA: TGTGCCAGCAGCTTGGCCCCGGGCAGGAAGGGAGACTATGGCTACACCTTC. Amino acids: CASSLAPGRKGDYGYTF.

This chain uses TRBV18 with TRBJ2-7, with D possibly being TRBD2 (5 bases). V lost 2 bases and J 8 bases, leaving 19 bases between the germline ends. The CDR3 runs 15 residues. Per the germline V gene, CDR1 is KGHSH and CDR2 is LQKENI. CDR3 loop: CASSPIDTSSGKQYF. CDR3 DNA: TGTGCCAGCTCACCAATTGACACGTCTTCGGGGAAGCAGTACTTC. The full variable domain, its missing parts supplied by reference TRBV18 and TRBJ2-7, is NAGVMQNPRHLVRRRGQEARLRCSPMKGHSHVYWYRQLPEEGLKFMVYLQKENIIDESGMPKERFSAEFPKEGPSILRIQQVVRGDSAAYFCASSPIDTSSGKQYFGPGTRLTVT.

V is TRBV28 and J is TRBJ2-1, with 9 bases aligning to TRBD2. The CDR3 spans 18 residues. CDR1 and CDR2 from the germline V gene are MDHEN and SYDVKM. Trimming removed 7 bases from V and 1 base from J; junction bases left unmatched: 14. The CDR3 loop reads CASIGGRASRVSYNEQFF. The CDR3 bases are TGTGCCAGCATAGGCGGGAGGGCCTCTCGTGTATCCTACAATGAGCAGTTCTTC.

This chain joins TRBV27 and TRBJ2-7; 10 bases are shared with TRBD2. The CDR3 totals 15 residues. The V gene end was trimmed by 4 bases and the J gene end by 3 bases; junction bases not matched to a gene: 6. The germline gives CDR1 MNHEY, CDR2 SMNVEV (reference sequence). The CDR3 sequence is CASSSRTSGNYEQYF. The CDR3 nucleotides read TGTGCCAGCAGTTCGAGGACTAGCGGAAACTACGAGCAGTACTTC.

This clone was observed at least ten times. The rearrangement joins TRBV5-1 to TRBJ1-5; 8 bases align to TRBD1. J gave up 5 bases and V 1 base, and 5 bases lay outside the gene matches. CDR1 and CDR2 from the germline V gene are SGHRS and YFSETQ. This CDR3 comprises 15 residues. CDR3 loop: CASSLSGQGYQPQHF. The CDR3 nucleotides are TGCGCCAGCAGCTTGAGTGGACAGGGATATCAGCCCCAGCATTTT.

As for this clone: Compared with germline, one end of the junction differs, possibly owing to a read error. This chain connects TRBV7-7 to TRBJ2-1, with D possibly being TRBD2 (5 bases). The germline gives CDR1 SSHAT, CDR2 FNYEAQ (reference sequence). The length of the CDR3 is 16 residues. This CDR3 is CASSLDSWRPGVRQFF. Written as DNA, the CDR3 is TGTGCTAGCAGCTTAGACTCTTGGCGGCCCGGGGTGAGGCAGTTCTTC.

The V gene is TRBV5-1, the J gene TRBJ1-1, with a weak D call TRBD1 (6 bases). V was cut by 3 bases and J by 1 base, with 13 bases left in between. This CDR3 has 15 amino acids. CDR1 and CDR2 from the germline V gene are SGHRS and YFSETQ. The CDR3 nucleotides read TGCGCCAGCAGCTCCAGGGAGGGGGGGAACACTGAAGCTTTCTTT. It is translated as CASSSREGGNTEAFF.

CDR3 in DNA: TGTGCCAGCAGGGCTAGCGGGAGGGACGAGCAGTACTTC. Amino acid sequence: CASRASGRDEQYF. The chain carries TRBV7-9 and TRBJ2-7; TRBD2 matches 12 bases. Germline CDR1 is SEHNR and CDR2 is FQNEAQ (reference sequence). Trimming removed 6 bases from V and 5 bases from J; junction bases left unmatched: 2. This CDR3 spans 13 amino acids.

The J gene is TRBJ2-5, the V gene TRBV7-7; 11 bases agree with TRBD1. Trimming removed 5 bases from V and 5 bases from J; junction bases left unmatched: 10. The CDR3 has 16 residues. Germline V gives CDR1 SSHAT, CDR2 FNYEAQ (reference sequence). In DNA, the CDR3 is TGTGCCAGCAGCCCCCGATCGGACAGGGGGCGGGAGACCCAGTACTTC. It codes for CASSPRSDRGRETQYF.

V gene TRBV11-2 combines with J gene TRBJ2-7, with 9 bases lining up with TRBD1. The CDR3 loop spans 15 amino acids. CDR1 and CDR2 from the germline V gene are SGHAT and FQNNGV. Unmatched junction bases numbered 11, after V lost 7 bases and J lost 4 bases. The CDR3 region is CASKGHGQGKYEQYF. The CDR3 DNA reads TGTGCCAGCAAAGGCCACGGACAGGGGAAATACGAGCAGTACTTC. The full variable domain, in which reference TRBV11-2 and TRBJ2-7 provide the parts outside the CDR3, is EAGVAQSPRYKIIEKRQSVAFWCNPISGHATLYWYQQILGQGPKLLIQFQNNGVVDDSQLPKDRFSAERLKGVDSTLKIQPAKLEDSAVYLCASKGHGQGKYEQYFGPGTRLTVT.

The rearrangement uses TRBV9 and TRBJ2-3; TRBD2 matches 8 bases. The CDR3 has 16 amino acids. With V trimmed by 4 bases and J by 0 bases, 7 bases remained unmatched. Per the germline V gene, CDR1 is SGDLS and CDR2 is YYNGEE. CDR3 region: CASSSRAGVSTDTQYF. In DNA form, the CDR3 reads TGTGCCAGCAGCTCTAGAGCGGGAGTAAGCACAGATACGCAGTATTTT.

The genes are TRBV19 and TRBJ1-3; TRBD1 matches 10 bases. Trimming at V came to 9 bases and at J to 8 bases, leaving 13 bases not matched to a gene. The germline CDR1 and CDR2 sequences are LNHDA and SQIVND (reference sequence). This CDR3 contains 15 residues. This chain's CDR3 is CASGQGVHYYDTIYF. The CDR3 nucleotides read TGTGCCAGCGGACAGGGGGTGCATTATTATGACACCATATATTTT. The whole variable domain, filled in from reference TRBV19 and TRBJ1-3, reads DGGITQSPKYLFRKEGQNVTLSCEQNLNHDAMYWYRQDPGQGLRLIYYSQIVNDFQKGDIAEGYSVSREKKESFPLTVTSAQKNPTAFYLCASGQGVHYYDTIYFGEGSWLTVV.

The chain combines TRBV2 with TRBJ2-5; no firm D call. V lost 6 bases and J lost 7, with 6 bases in between. The CDR3 contains 10 residues. CDR1 and CDR2 from the germline V gene are SNHLY and FYNNEI. DNA of the CDR3: TGTGCCAGCAGGGACGGGACCCAGTACTTC. Protein sequence: CASRDGTQYF.

The V and J genes are TRBV30 and TRBJ1-3; no clear D. V was trimmed by 7 bases and J by 0 bases, leaving 10 bases between them. Germline V gives CDR1 GTSNPN, CDR2 SVGIG (reference sequence). The CDR3 runs to 13 residues. The CDR3 bases are TGTGCCTCCAAGTCTAGCTCTGGAAACACCATATATTTT. Translation: CASKSSSGNTIYF.